The 15 T cell receptor beta chains below were found in one sample sequenced in a study of graft-versus-host responses after intestinal transplantation. The assay was immunoSEQ multiplex PCR, and TCRdb's table has in-frame clones only and misses some. The sample includes roughly 75,000 clones, about nine tenths of them seen just once. For these receptors, no antigen is known. The input for sequencing was unstimulated CD4+ T cells sorted from spleen or lymph node cells, taken before intestinal transplant. These receptors came from a human donor who received an intestinal transplant.

This clone has more than one count but fewer than ten. The sample carries other DNA sequences with the same CDR3. The V gene is TRBV19, the J gene TRBJ1-1, with TRBD1 matching over 7 bases. There are 14 residues in the CDR3. V shed 5 bases and J 1 base; nucleotides not matched to a gene: 4. The germline V gene has CDR1 LNHDA and CDR2 SQIVND (reference sequence). The CDR3 sequence is CASSPDRWNTEAFF. CDR3 nucleotides: TGTGCCAGTAGTCCGGACAGGTGGAACACTGAAGCTTTCTTT. Supplemented by reference TRBV19 and TRBJ1-1, the full variable domain reads DGGITQSPKYLFRKEGQNVTLSCEQNLNHDAMYWYRQDPGQGLRLIYYSQIVNDFQKGDIAEGYSVSREKKESFPLTVTSAQKNPTAFYLCASSPDRWNTEAFFGQGTRLTVV.

V usage is TRBV21-1 and J usage is TRBJ2-1; the tabulated D call, TRBD1, remains unverified against the DNA. TRBV21-1 is designated a pseudogene. The CDR3 length is 13 residues. For the CDR3, the DNA is TGTGCCAGCAGCCAGGACAGGGCCAATGAGCAGTTCTTC. It yields the protein CASSQDRANEQFF.

The rearrangement uses TRBV5-4 and TRBJ1-5; the match to TRBD1 covers 10 bases. The CDR3 sequence is 20 residues long. Germline V lookup: CDR1 SGHNT, CDR2 YYREEE (reference sequence). J was trimmed by 2 bases and V by 0 bases; bases with no gene match: 14. CDR3 bases: TGTGCCAGCAGCTTGGTCGTGGGTATAACCGGGACAGGGGGCAATCAGCCCCAGCATTTT. It specifies CASSLVVGITGTGGNQPQHF. The full variable domain, its missing parts supplied by reference TRBV5-4 and TRBJ1-5, is ETGVTQSPTHLIKTRGQQVTLRCSSQSGHNTVSWYQQALGQGPQFIFQYYREEENGRGNFPPRFSGLQFPNYSSELNVNALELDDSALYLCASSLVVGITGTGGNQPQHFGDGTRLSIL.

The rearrangement links TRBV29-1 to TRBJ2-7; no definite D call. Trimming took off 4 bases at V and 7 bases at J, with 14 bases between the two ends. This CDR3 region has 12 residues. CDR1 SQVTM and CDR2 ANQGSEA come from the germline V gene. CDR3 nucleotides: TGCAGCGTTGGGATCCAGGCAGGAGAGCAGTACTTC. Protein sequence: CSVGIQAGEQYF.

The chain uses TRBV19 and TRBJ2-1; D unresolved. CDR3 length: 13 amino acids. The V and J ends lost 3 bases and 10 bases respectively, with 13 bases between them. Germline values: CDR1 LNHDA, CDR2 SQIVND (reference sequence). The CDR3 loop is CASSIARSVEQFF. The CDR3 DNA is TGTGCCAGTAGTATCGCCCGGTCTGTGGAGCAGTTCTTC.

The genes are TRBV7-8 and TRBJ1-2; 8 bases line up with TRBD1. The trim removed 1 base at V and 0 bases at J, leaving 13 bases unmatched. Germline CDR1 is SGHVS and CDR2 is FQNEAQ. The CDR3 extends over 19 amino acids. CDR3 region: CASSLVPRRGTGANYGYTF. CDR3 in DNA: TGTGCCAGCAGCTTAGTCCCTCGCCGGGGGACAGGAGCTAACTATGGCTACACCTTC.

The chain has TRBV28 and TRBJ1-1; a weak D match, TRBD1 (5 bases). The germline V gene has CDR1 MDHEN and CDR2 SYDVKM. This CDR3 spans 14 amino acids. Trimming shortened V by 6 bases and J by 6 bases, and 17 bases separated the two germline ends. The CDR3 sequence: CASSPSLWGPEAFF. For the CDR3, the DNA is TGTGCCAGCAGCCCATCTTTATGGGGCCCTGAAGCTTTCTTT.

V and J are TRBV29-1 and TRBJ2-3; 11 bases fit TRBD2. Trimming cost V 5 bases and J 8 bases; bases outside gene matches: 12. The CDR3 length is 15 residues. Germline-derived CDR1 and CDR2 are SQVTM and ANQGSEA. The CDR3 sequence is CSVHLAGGRGSTQYF. The CDR3 bases are TGCAGCGTTCATTTAGCGGGGGGGCGTGGGTCTACGCAGTATTTT.

This chain uses TRBV7-2 with TRBJ1-3; tentative D call: TRBD1 (6 bases). V shed 1 base and J shed 1 base, with 8 bases lying between them. The germline CDR1 and CDR2 sequences are SGHTA and FQGNSA. The CDR3 contains 15 residues. CDR3 sequence: CASSLGRGSGNTIYF. The CDR3 bases are TGTGCCAGCAGCTTAGGCAGGGGTTCTGGAAACACCATATATTTT.

V usage is TRBV6-6 and J usage is TRBJ1-4, with TRBD1 matching 8 bases. This CDR3 has 15 amino acids. Germline V gene data show CDR1 as MNHNY and CDR2 as SVGAGI (reference sequence). V shed 4 bases and J 8 bases; nucleotides not matched to a gene: 9. The CDR3, as DNA: TGTGCCAGCAGTTCTCGAATCGGACAGGGAGAAAAACTGTTTTTT. Translating gives CASSSRIGQGEKLFF.

V usage is TRBV7-9 and J usage is TRBJ2-3; D might be TRBD1 (6 bases). The CDR3 sequence is 14 residues long. The ends were cut back, 1 base at V and 4 bases at J, with 9 bases in the middle. The V gene's germline CDR1 is SEHNR and CDR2 FQNEAQ (reference sequence). The DNA of the CDR3 is TGTGCCAGCAGCTTAGGGGCAGGGGCAGATACGCAGTATTTT. Residues: CASSLGAGADTQYF.

V and J are TRBV6-5 and TRBJ2-1; tentative D call: TRBD1 (5 bases). V was pared by 6 bases and J by 2 bases, with 14 bases between. This CDR3 has 15 amino acids. Looked up from germline, CDR1 is MNHEY and CDR2 is SVGAGI. This CDR3 is CASRNLDSAYNEQFF. DNA for the CDR3: TGTGCCAGCAGGAACCTTGACAGCGCCTACAATGAGCAGTTCTTC.

CDR3 loop: CASSIGTATDTQYF. CDR3 nucleotides: TGTGCCAGTAGTATCGGGACAGCAACAGATACGCAGTATTTT. The chain couples TRBV19 to TRBJ2-3, with 7 bases fitting TRBD1. V gave up 3 bases and J gave up 3 bases; unmatched junction bases: 3. Germline-derived CDR1 and CDR2 are LNHDA and SQIVND (reference sequence). The CDR3 runs 14 residues.

V usage is TRBV7-9 and J usage is TRBJ1-5; no clear D. The CDR3 is 14 residues long. CDR1 SEHNR and CDR2 FQNEAQ come from the germline V gene (reference sequence). V lost 3 bases, J lost 5 bases, and 11 bases lay in between. The CDR3 nucleotides are TGTGCCAGCAGCTTCTCGGGTTCGGATCAGCCCCAGCATTTT. Residues: CASSFSGSDQPQHF.

This rearrangement joins TRBV9 to TRBJ2-5; the match to TRBD2 covers 10 bases. Per germline, CDR1 SGDLS and CDR2 YYNGEE. There are 16 residues in the CDR3. V lost 0 bases to trimming and J lost 4 bases; unmatched junction nucleotides: 6. The CDR3 reads CASSVGKRGGTETQYF. DNA for the CDR3: TGTGCCAGCAGCGTAGGGAAGCGGGGGGGCACAGAGACCCAGTACTTC.